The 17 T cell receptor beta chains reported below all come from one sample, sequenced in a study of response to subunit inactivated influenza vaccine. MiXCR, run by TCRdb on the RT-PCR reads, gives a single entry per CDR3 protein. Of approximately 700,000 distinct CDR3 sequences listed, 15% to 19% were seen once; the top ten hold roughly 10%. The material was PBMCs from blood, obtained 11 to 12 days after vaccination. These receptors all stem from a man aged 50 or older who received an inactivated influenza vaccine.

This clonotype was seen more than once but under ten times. The CDR3 DNA sequence: TGCGCCAGCAGCTTAGGGACTAGCGGGAGCCTCCAAGAGACCCAGTACTTC. Its translation is CASSLGTSGSLQETQYF. The gene calls are TRBV5-1 and TRBJ2-5; 14 bases fit TRBD2. The germline gives CDR1 SGHRS, CDR2 YFSETQ. J gave up 1 base and V 2 bases, and 4 bases lay outside the gene matches. The CDR3 sequence is 17 residues long. The whole variable domain, filled in from reference TRBV5-1 and TRBJ2-5, reads KAGVTQTPRYLIKTRGQQVTLSCSPISGHRSVSWYQQTPGQGLQFLFEYFSETQRNKGNFPGRFSGRQFSNSRSEMNVSTLELGDSALYLCASSLGTSGSLQETQYFGPGTRLLVL.

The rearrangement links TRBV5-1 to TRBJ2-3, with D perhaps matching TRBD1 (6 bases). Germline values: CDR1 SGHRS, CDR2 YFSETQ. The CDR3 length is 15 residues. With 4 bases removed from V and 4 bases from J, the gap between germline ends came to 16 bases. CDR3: CASSPKGVRSDTQYF. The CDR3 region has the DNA TGCGCCAGCAGCCCGAAGGGGGTTCGCTCAGATACGCAGTATTTT. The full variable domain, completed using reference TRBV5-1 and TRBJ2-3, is KAGVTQTPRYLIKTRGQQVTLSCSPISGHRSVSWYQQTPGQGLQFLFEYFSETQRNKGNFPGRFSGRQFSNSRSEMNVSTLELGDSALYLCASSPKGVRSDTQYFGPGTRLTVL.

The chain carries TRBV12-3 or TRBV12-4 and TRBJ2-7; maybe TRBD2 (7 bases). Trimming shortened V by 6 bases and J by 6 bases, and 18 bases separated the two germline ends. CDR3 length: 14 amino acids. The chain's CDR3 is CASRRGGRNAEQYF. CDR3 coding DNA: TGTGCCAGCAGGAGGGGGGGCAGGAATGCCGAGCAGTACTTC.

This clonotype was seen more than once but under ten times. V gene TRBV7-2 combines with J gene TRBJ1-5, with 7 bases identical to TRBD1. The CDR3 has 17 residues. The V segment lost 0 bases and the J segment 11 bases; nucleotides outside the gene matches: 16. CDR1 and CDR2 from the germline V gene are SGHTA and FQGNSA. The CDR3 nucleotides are TGTGCCAGCAGCTTAGCGTTGACAGGGAGGGTCGATCGGGCCCAGCATTTT. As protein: CASSLALTGRVDRAQHF.

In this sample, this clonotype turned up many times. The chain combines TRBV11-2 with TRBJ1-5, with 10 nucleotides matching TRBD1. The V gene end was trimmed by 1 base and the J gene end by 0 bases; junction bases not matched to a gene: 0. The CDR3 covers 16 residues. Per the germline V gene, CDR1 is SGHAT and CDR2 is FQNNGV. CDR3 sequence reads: CASSLGTGGSNQPQHF. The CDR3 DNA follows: TGTGCCAGCAGCTTAGGGACAGGGGGTAGCAATCAGCCCCAGCATTTT.

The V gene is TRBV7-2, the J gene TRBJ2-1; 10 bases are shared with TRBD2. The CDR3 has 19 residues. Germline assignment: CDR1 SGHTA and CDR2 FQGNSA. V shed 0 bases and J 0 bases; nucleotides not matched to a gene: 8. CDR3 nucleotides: TGTGCCAGCAGCTTAGCATCGGCTAGCGGGGGCCTCTCCTACAATGAGCAGTTCTTC. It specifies CASSLASASGGLSYNEQFF.

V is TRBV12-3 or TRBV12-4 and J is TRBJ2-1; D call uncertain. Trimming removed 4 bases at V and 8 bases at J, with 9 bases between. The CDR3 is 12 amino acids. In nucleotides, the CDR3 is TGTGCCAGCAGTTCCCACTTGGATGAGCAGTTCTTC. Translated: CASSSHLDEQFF.

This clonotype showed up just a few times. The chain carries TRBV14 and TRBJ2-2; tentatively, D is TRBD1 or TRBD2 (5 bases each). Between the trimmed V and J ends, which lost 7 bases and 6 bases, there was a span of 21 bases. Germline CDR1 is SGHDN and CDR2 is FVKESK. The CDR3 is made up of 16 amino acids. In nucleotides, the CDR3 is TGTGCCAGCAACAAAGCAGGGACCGCGTGGCCCGGGGAGCTGTTTTTT. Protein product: CASNKAGTAWPGELFF.

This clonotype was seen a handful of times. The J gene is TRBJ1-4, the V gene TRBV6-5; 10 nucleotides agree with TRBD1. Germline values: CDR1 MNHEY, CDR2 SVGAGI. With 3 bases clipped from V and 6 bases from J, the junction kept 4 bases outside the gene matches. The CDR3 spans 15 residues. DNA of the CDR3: TGTGCCAGCAGTTATGGGACAGGGGACCATGAAAAACTGTTTTTT. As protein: CASSYGTGDHEKLFF.

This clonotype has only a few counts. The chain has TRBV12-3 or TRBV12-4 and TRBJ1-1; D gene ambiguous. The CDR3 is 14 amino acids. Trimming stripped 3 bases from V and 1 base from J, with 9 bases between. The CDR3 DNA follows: TGTGCCAGCAGTTTTCTGCCCGAGAACACTGAAGCTTTCTTT. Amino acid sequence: CASSFLPENTEAFF.

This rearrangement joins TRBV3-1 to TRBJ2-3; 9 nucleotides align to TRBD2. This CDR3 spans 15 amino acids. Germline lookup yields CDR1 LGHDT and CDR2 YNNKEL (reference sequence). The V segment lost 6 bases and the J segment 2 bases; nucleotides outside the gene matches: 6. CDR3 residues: CASRHRTSVTDTQYF. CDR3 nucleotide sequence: TGTGCCAGCAGACACAGGACTAGCGTCACAGATACGCAGTATTTT.

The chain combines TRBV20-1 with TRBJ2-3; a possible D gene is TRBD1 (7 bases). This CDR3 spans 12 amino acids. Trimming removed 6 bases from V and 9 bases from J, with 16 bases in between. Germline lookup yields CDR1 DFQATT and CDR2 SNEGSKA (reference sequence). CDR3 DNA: TGCAGTGCCGATAGCAGGGGGGAGACGCAGTATTTT. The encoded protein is CSADSRGETQYF.

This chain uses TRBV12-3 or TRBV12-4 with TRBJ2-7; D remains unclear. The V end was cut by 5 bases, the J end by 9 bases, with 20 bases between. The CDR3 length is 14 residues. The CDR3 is CASSLDRLRMGQYF. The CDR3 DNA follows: TGTGCCAGCAGTCTCGATAGGCTACGTATGGGGCAGTACTTC.

The DNA for the CDR3 is TGTGCCAGCAGCTCCCATCGGGGGGGACGATATACGCAGTATTTT. Amino acids: CASSSHRGGRYTQYF. The chain has TRBV14 and TRBJ2-3; TRBD2 agrees at 8 bases. Per germline, CDR1 SGHDN and CDR2 FVKESK. J lost 7 bases, V lost 5 bases, and 11 bases had no gene match. The length of the CDR3 is 15 residues.

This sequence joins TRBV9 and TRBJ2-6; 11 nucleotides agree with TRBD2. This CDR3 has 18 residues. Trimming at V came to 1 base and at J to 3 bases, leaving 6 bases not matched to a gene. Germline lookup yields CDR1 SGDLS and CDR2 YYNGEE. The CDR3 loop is CASSVFSGGARGANVLTF. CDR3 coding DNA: TGTGCCAGCAGCGTATTTAGCGGGGGGGCGCGTGGGGCCAACGTCCTGACTTTC.

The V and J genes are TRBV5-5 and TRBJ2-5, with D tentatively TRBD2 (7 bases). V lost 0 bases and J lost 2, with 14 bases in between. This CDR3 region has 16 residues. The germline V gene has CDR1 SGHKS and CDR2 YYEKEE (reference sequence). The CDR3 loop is CASSLVAGAVQETQYF. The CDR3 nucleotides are TGTGCCAGCAGCTTGGTGGCGGGGGCCGTACAAGAGACCCAGTACTTC. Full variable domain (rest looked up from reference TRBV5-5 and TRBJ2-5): DAGVTQSPTHLIKTRGQQVTLRCSPISGHKSVSWYQQVLGQGPQFIFQYYEKEERGRGNFPDRFSARQFPNYSSELNVNALLLGDSALYLCASSLVAGAVQETQYFGPGTRLLVL.

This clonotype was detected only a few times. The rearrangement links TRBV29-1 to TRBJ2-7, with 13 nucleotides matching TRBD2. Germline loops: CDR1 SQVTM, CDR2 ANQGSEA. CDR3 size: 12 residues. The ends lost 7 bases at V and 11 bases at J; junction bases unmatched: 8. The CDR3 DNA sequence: TGCAGCGGACGGACTAGCGGGAGACTGGAGTACTTC. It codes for CSGRTSGRLEYF.